The present TCR beta chain was sequenced within a study of T cells after yellow fever vaccination. TCRdb independently ran MiXCR on the 5' RACE reads; one entry per CDR3 protein. The sample has 300,000 to 450,000 distinct CDR3 sequences, about 6% seen once; the top ten hold approximately 15%. The sequence derives from a young man who received the YFV17D yellow fever vaccine. The sequencing here drew on PBMCs, taken 5 days after the yellow fever booster vaccination.

The CDR3 loop reads CASREQGVEDEQFF. The CDR3 coding sequence is TGTGCCAGTAGGGAACAGGGGGTTGAAGATGAGCAGTTCTTC. This chain links TRBV19 with TRBJ2-1; TRBD1 matches at 8 bases. Trimming cost V 6 bases and J 8 bases; bases outside gene matches: 9. CDR1 and CDR2 (germline): LNHDA, SQIVND (reference sequence). This CDR3 has 14 amino acids.